The 9 T cell receptor beta chains given below trace back to one sample, sequenced in a study of CD8 T cells in ankylosing spondylitis. TCRdb re-derived calls from the 5' RACE reads in MiXCR, one entry per CDR3 protein. Here the sample spans tens of thousands of distinct CDR3 sequences, over 5.5% being singletons. Specimen: blood, either unsorted or a sorted T cell fraction (not recorded which). The receptors come from a male donor with ankylosing spondylitis or in good health (not recorded which).

This clonotype was recorded at least ten times. This chain joins TRBV27 and TRBJ1-1; 9 bases line up with TRBD1. The V gene's germline CDR1 is MNHEY and CDR2 SMNVEV (reference sequence). J lost 5 bases, V lost 3 bases, and 4 bases had no gene match. The CDR3 spans 14 residues. The CDR3 region is CASSLDRGGTEAFF. As DNA, the CDR3 is TGTGCCAGCAGTTTGGACAGGGGAGGTACTGAAGCTTTCTTT.

This clonotype was recorded at least ten times. The J gene is TRBJ1-5, the V gene TRBV20-1, with D perhaps matching TRBD1 (5 bases). This CDR3 has 14 amino acids. V was trimmed by 0 bases and J by 6 bases, leaving 12 bases between them. CDR1 is DFQATT, CDR2 SNEGSKA, per germline (reference sequence). CDR3 nucleotides: TGCAGTGCTAGAGATCTCGAGGGGTCTCAGCCCCAGCATTTT. This sequence encodes CSARDLEGSQPQHF.

The CDR3 here is CASSIGSGRGTGELFF. The DNA of the CDR3 is TGTGCCAGTAGTATAGGAAGCGGTCGAGGGACCGGGGAGCTGTTTTTT. The chain recombines TRBV19 with TRBJ2-2, with a tentative D call TRBD2 (5 bases). From germline, CDR1 is LNHDA and CDR2 SQIVND (reference sequence). CDR3 size: 16 residues. V lost 1 base and J lost 5, with 14 bases in between. Variable domain in full (rest from reference TRBV19 and TRBJ2-2): DGGITQSPKYLFRKEGQNVTLSCEQNLNHDAMYWYRQDPGQGLRLIYYSQIVNDFQKGDIAEGYSVSREKKESFPLTVTSAQKNPTAFYLCASSIGSGRGTGELFFGEGSRLTVL.

This clonotype showed up many times. The DNA of the CDR3 is TGTGCCAGCTCACTTGGGCGGGACGAGGGCACTGAAGCTTTCTTT. It yields the protein CASSLGRDEGTEAFF. The chain recombines TRBV18 with TRBJ1-1; possible D gene TRBD1, 5 bases. This CDR3 spans 15 amino acids. Germline V gene lookup returns CDR1 KGHSH and CDR2 LQKENI. V gave up 4 bases and J gave up 4 bases, with 16 bases separating them.

This chain connects TRBV7-9 to TRBJ2-5; no definite D call. This CDR3 spans 13 amino acids. From germline, CDR1 is SEHNR and CDR2 FQNEAQ (reference sequence). The ends were cut back, 4 bases at V and 0 bases at J, with 6 bases in the middle. The CDR3 DNA reads as TGTGCCAGCAGCTCCCAGTACCAAGAGACCCAGTACTTC. This gives the protein CASSSQYQETQYF.

This clonotype was seen ten or more times. The rearrangement links TRBV20-1 to TRBJ2-7; 12 nucleotides match TRBD2. Germline V gene lookup returns CDR1 DFQATT and CDR2 SNEGSKA (reference sequence). The CDR3 covers 15 residues. V lost 3 bases and J lost 7; bases outside the gene matches: 10. CDR3 loop: CSASPASGGADEQYF. CDR3 sequence (DNA): TGCAGTGCTAGTCCGGCTAGCGGGGGGGCCGATGAGCAGTACTTC.

This clonotype was recorded at least ten times. This CDR3 is CASSQDLLAGGKETQYF. CDR3 bases: TGCGCCAGCAGCCAAGATCTGCTAGCGGGGGGGAAAGAGACCCAGTACTTC. The chain uses TRBV4-3 and TRBJ2-5, with TRBD2 matching over 12 bases. V lost 0 bases and J lost 3; bases outside the gene matches: 5. The CDR3 has 17 residues. Germline values: CDR1 LGHNA, CDR2 YSLEER.

In this sample, this clonotype turned up many times. This sequence joins TRBV20-1 and TRBJ2-3; D is uncertain. The V end lost 0 bases, the J end lost 9 bases, and 7 bases lay between the germline ends. The CDR3 length is 11 residues. The germline V gene has CDR1 DFQATT and CDR2 SNEGSKA (reference sequence). The CDR3 nucleotides are TGCAGTGCTAGAGATCGAGCCACGCAGTATTTT. The encoded protein is CSARDRATQYF.

At least ten counts were recorded for this clonotype. The rearrangement uses TRBV6-5 and TRBJ2-4; D is ambiguous. CDR1 MNHEY and CDR2 SVGAGI come from the germline V gene. The germline V and J ends were trimmed by 4 bases and 4 bases, with 17 bases remaining between them. The CDR3 has 16 residues. CDR3 residues: CASSWPGPDPKNIQYF. Here the CDR3 DNA reads TGTGCCAGCAGTTGGCCCGGACCTGACCCGAAAAACATTCAGTACTTC.